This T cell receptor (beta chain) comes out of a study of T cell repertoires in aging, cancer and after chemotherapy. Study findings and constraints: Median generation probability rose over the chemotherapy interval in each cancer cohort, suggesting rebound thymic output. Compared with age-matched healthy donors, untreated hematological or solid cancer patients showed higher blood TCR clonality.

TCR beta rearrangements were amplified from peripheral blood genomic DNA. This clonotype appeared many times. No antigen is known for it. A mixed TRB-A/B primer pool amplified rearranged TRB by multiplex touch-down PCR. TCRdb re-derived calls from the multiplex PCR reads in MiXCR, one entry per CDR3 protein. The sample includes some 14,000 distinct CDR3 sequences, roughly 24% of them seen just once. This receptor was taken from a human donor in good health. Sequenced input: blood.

The CDR3 DNA reads TGTGCCTGGAGCATAACCGGACAGGGAGGTCAGCCCCAGCATTTT. Its translation is CAWSITGQGGQPQHF. The V call is TRBV30, the J call TRBJ1-5, with 8 bases lining up with TRBD1. This CDR3 is 15 amino acids long. V dropped 3 bases and J dropped 6; count of bases not matched to a gene: 10. Germline V CDR1 and CDR2: GTSNPN, SVGIG (reference sequence).